Shown below are 4 T cell receptor beta chains from a single sample sequenced in a study of shared clonotypes between healthy human individuals. Only in-frame clones appear in the TCRdb table, and some are missing; sequencing was by immunoSEQ multiplex PCR. The sample shows some 660,000 clones, less than 80% of them seen only once. The source material was memory CD4+ T cells sorted from blood. Documented subset: CD45RA-negative fraction. Receptors originate from a woman in her twenties or thirties in good health.

This clone was seen more than once but under ten times. The chain combines TRBV11-2 with TRBJ2-3; D call uncertain. The V gene lost 3 bases and the J gene lost 3 bases, with 7 bases spanning the gap. CDR3 length: 13 amino acids. Germline loops: CDR1 SGHAT, CDR2 FQNNGV. In nucleotides, the CDR3 is TGTGCCAGCAGCTTTGGAGAAACAGATACGCAGTATTTT. This sequence encodes CASSFGETDTQYF.

Only a few counts were recorded for this clone. This chain connects TRBV6-6 to TRBJ1-2; the match to TRBD1 covers 10 bases. The germline CDR1 and CDR2 sequences are MNHNY and SVGAGI (reference sequence). This CDR3 is built from 15 residues. J lost 5 bases, V lost 4 bases, and 7 bases had no gene match. The CDR3 spells CASSSQTGGLYGYTF. Here the CDR3 DNA reads TGTGCCAGCAGTTCGCAGACAGGGGGCCTTTATGGCTACACCTTC.

V and J are TRBV4-2 and TRBJ2-3, with 10 bases aligning to TRBD1. Germline values: CDR1 LGHNA, CDR2 YNFKEQ. This CDR3 has 15 residues. V gave up 2 bases and J gave up 4 bases; unmatched junction bases: 3. CDR3: CASSQPGQGADTQYF. The CDR3 nucleotides are TGTGCCAGCAGCCAACCAGGACAGGGGGCAGATACGCAGTATTTT.

The CDR3 nucleotides are TGTGCCAGTAGTATCACGCTAGCGGGAGGGCAGGGCACCGGGGAGCTGTTTTTT. This translates into CASSITLAGGQGTGELFF. This chain joins TRBV19 and TRBJ2-2; 12 bases align to TRBD2. Trimming at V came to 3 bases and at J to 4 bases, leaving 9 bases not matched to a gene. CDR3 length: 18 amino acids. Germline assignment: CDR1 LNHDA and CDR2 SQIVND (reference sequence). The whole variable domain, filled in from reference TRBV19 and TRBJ2-2, reads DGGITQSPKYLFRKEGQNVTLSCEQNLNHDAMYWYRQDPGQGLRLIYYSQIVNDFQKGDIAEGYSVSREKKESFPLTVTSAQKNPTAFYLCASSITLAGGQGTGELFFGEGSRLTVL.